The 23 T cell receptor beta chains below were found in one sample sequenced in a study of cytomegalovirus exposure and HLA in healthy donors. PCR was performed using 60 Vbeta and 13 Jbeta primers. Assay used: immunoSEQ multiplex PCR; TCRdb lists only in-frame clones, some missing. Counted here are about 210,000 clones, about 81% occurring once; the ten biggest clones make up roughly 6%. Sequencing used PBMCs. The receptors come from a man aged 35-49 years in good health and CMV-seropositive.

A few counts support this clone. The V gene is TRBV19, the J gene TRBJ2-7; D might be TRBD1 (5 bases). Per the germline V gene, CDR1 is LNHDA and CDR2 is SQIVND (reference sequence). CDR3 size: 14 residues. V was pared by 10 bases and J by 5 bases, with 21 bases between. The CDR3 region has the DNA TGTGCCACCAACCAGGGCCTATCGGTGGACGAGCAGTACTTC. Residues: CATNQGLSVDEQYF.

This sequence joins TRBV5-4 and TRBJ1-1; 8 positions match TRBD1. There are 15 residues in the CDR3. CDR1 and CDR2 (germline): SGHNT, YYREEE (reference sequence). V lost 3 bases, J lost 4 bases, and 8 bases stayed unmatched. The CDR3 nucleotides are TGTGCCAGCAGCTCAGGGGGCGCGAGGTTCACTGAAGCTTTCTTT. This encodes CASSSGGARFTEAFF.

V gene TRBV18 combines with J gene TRBJ1-3; 7 positions agree with TRBD1. The CDR3 is 14 residues long. V trimming: 3 bases; J trimming: 3 bases; junction bases outside the gene matches: 2. In germline, CDR1 is KGHSH, CDR2 LQKENI. This CDR3 reads CASSPQGDGNTIYF. The DNA for the CDR3 is TGTGCCAGCTCACCGCAGGGGGATGGAAACACCATATATTTT.

This sequence joins TRBV27 and TRBJ2-3, with D perhaps matching TRBD1 (5 bases). This CDR3 region has 14 residues. CDR1 and CDR2 (germline): MNHEY, SMNVEV (reference sequence). Between the trimmed V and J ends, which lost 1 base and 7 bases, there was a span of 12 bases. The CDR3 DNA reads TGTGCCAGCAGTTTATTAGGGGTGGAAAATACGCAGTATTTT. It codes for CASSLLGVENTQYF.

The chain couples TRBV7-8 to TRBJ2-1, with 7 bases aligning to TRBD2. Losses at the gene ends were 5 bases for V and 6 bases for J; bases not matched to a gene: 13. Germline-derived CDR1 and CDR2 are SGHVS and FQNEAQ. The CDR3 has 16 amino acids. The CDR3 sequence: CASSRWGEGSGNEQFF. The CDR3 nucleotides are TGTGCCAGCAGCCGTTGGGGGGAGGGCTCAGGCAATGAGCAGTTCTTC.

V gene TRBV6-5 combines with J gene TRBJ1-2, with no clear D. The CDR3 totals 13 residues. Trimming stripped 2 bases from V and 4 bases from J, with 8 bases between. CDR1 and CDR2 from the germline V gene are MNHEY and SVGAGI. In DNA, the CDR3 is TGTGCCAGCAGTTACGCTGGGAGCTATGGCTACACCTTC. Amino acids: CASSYAGSYGYTF.

This chain links TRBV4-2 with TRBJ1-1; D gene uncertain. Between the trimmed V and J ends, which lost 0 bases and 0 bases, there was a span of 11 bases. There are 16 residues in the CDR3. Germline-derived CDR1 and CDR2 are LGHNA and YNFKEQ. The CDR3 here is CASSQEQFWMNTEAFF. Written as DNA, the CDR3 is TGTGCCAGCAGCCAAGAACAGTTCTGGATGAACACTGAAGCTTTCTTT.

The chain recombines TRBV4-1 with TRBJ2-1; 8 bases agree with TRBD2. Germline V CDR1 and CDR2: MGHRA, YSYEKL. The CDR3 sequence is 16 residues long. After removal of 1 base from V and 3 bases from J, the junction contained 5 bases not matched to a gene. In nucleotides, the CDR3 is TGCGCCAGCAGCCAAGGTCCGGGAGGGTACTACAATGAGCAGTTCTTC. As protein: CASSQGPGGYYNEQFF.

CDR3 loop: CASSQDLRDRGTGELFF. The CDR3 region has the DNA TGCGCCAGCAGCCAAGATCTACGGGACAGGGGCACCGGGGAGCTGTTTTTT. The rearrangement links TRBV4-1 to TRBJ2-2; 10 nucleotides align to TRBD1. Germline V CDR1 and CDR2: MGHRA, YSYEKL. The CDR3 is 17 amino acids. V gave up 0 bases and J gave up 4 bases; unmatched junction bases: 5.

For this clone: One end of the junction varies from germline; a read error may be responsible. This chain connects TRBV9 to TRBJ1-3; maybe TRBD1 (5 bases). The CDR3 totals 15 residues. Germline CDR1 SGDLS, CDR2 YYNGEE. This chain's CDR3 is CASSSPGGTGSTIYF. The CDR3 DNA reads as TGTGCCAGCAGCTCGCCCGGGGGGACCGGAAGCACCATATATTTT.

J is TRBJ1-2 and V is TRBV2; 7 bases match TRBD1. V shed 6 bases and J 4 bases; nucleotides not matched to a gene: 11. The CDR3 consists of 15 residues. Per germline, CDR1 SNHLY and CDR2 FYNNEI. The CDR3 is CASSVGAGGLYGYTF. DNA for the CDR3: TGTGCCAGCAGCGTCGGGGCAGGGGGTCTCTATGGCTACACCTTC.

The J gene is TRBJ2-1, the V gene TRBV4-1; 9 nucleotides line up with TRBD1. Trimming cost V 6 bases and J 4 bases; bases outside gene matches: 7. This CDR3 spans 15 amino acids. Germline CDR1 is MGHRA and CDR2 is YSYEKL. CDR3 nucleotides: TGCGCCAGCAGTTCCGACAGGGGGTCTTACAATGAGCAGTTCTTC. It is translated as CASSSDRGSYNEQFF.

The chain carries TRBV9 and TRBJ2-7; 9 bases line up with TRBD2. This CDR3 comprises 15 residues. V was pared by 0 bases and J by 2 bases, with 3 bases of the junction left unmatched. CDR1 is SGDLS and CDR2 is YYNGEE in the germline V gene. CDR3 in amino acids: CASSVGLADPYEQYF. Here the CDR3 DNA reads TGTGCCAGCAGCGTAGGACTAGCGGACCCCTACGAGCAGTACTTC.

The V and J genes are TRBV19 and TRBJ2-7; TRBD2 matches 8 bases. The ends lost 2 bases at V and 4 bases at J; junction bases unmatched: 4. Germline V gene sequence: CDR1 LNHDA, CDR2 SQIVND (reference sequence). The CDR3 extends over 14 amino acids. CDR3 residues: CASSISGSVYEQYF. For the CDR3, the DNA is TGTGCCAGTAGTATAAGCGGGAGTGTTTACGAGCAGTACTTC.

V and J are TRBV2 and TRBJ2-3, with 8 positions matching TRBD1. This CDR3 comprises 15 residues. The V segment lost 10 bases and the J segment 2 bases; nucleotides outside the gene matches: 11. The V gene's germline CDR1 is SNHLY and CDR2 FYNNEI. The CDR3 DNA sequence: TGTGCCACCTCCCACGGACAGGGAAACACAGATACGCAGTATTTT. It translates to CATSHGQGNTDTQYF.

The chain couples TRBV10-3 to TRBJ1-1, with 9 bases that match TRBD1. CDR3 size: 12 residues. Germline CDR1 ENHRY, CDR2 SYGVKD. Trimming took 9 bases from V and 6 from J; bases not matched to a gene: 5. CDR3 sequence reads: CAMGQGFSEAFF. In nucleotides, the CDR3 is TGTGCCATGGGACAGGGTTTCTCTGAAGCTTTCTTT.

This clone was detected once. The chain employs TRBV2 and TRBJ1-5; the D is unclear. The CDR3 runs 15 residues. CDR1 is SNHLY and CDR2 is FYNNEI in the germline V gene. V was pared by 0 bases and J by 1 base, with 7 bases between. The CDR3 nucleotides are TGTGCCAGCAGTGAAGCGCGAATCAGCAATCAGCCCCAGCATTTT. Its protein product is CASSEARISNQPQHF.

The sample holds a few counts of this clone. This chain links TRBV5-1 with TRBJ1-1; possibly TRBD1 for D (6 bases). In germline, CDR1 is SGHRS, CDR2 YFSETQ. Trimming shortened V by 2 bases and J by 1 base, and 12 bases separated the two germline ends. CDR3 length: 15 amino acids. CDR3 residues: CASSLQGRGNTEAFF. CDR3 in DNA: TGCGCCAGCAGCTTACAGGGAAGGGGGAACACTGAAGCTTTCTTT.

This clone came up a few times. The chain carries TRBV5-6 and TRBJ1-1; 8 nucleotides agree with TRBD1. CDR1 is SGHDT and CDR2 is YYEEEE in the germline V gene. J lost 6 bases, V lost 4 bases, and 5 bases had no gene match. The CDR3 spans 13 residues. CDR3: CASSQGTGPEAFF. CDR3 in DNA: TGTGCCAGCAGCCAGGGGACAGGCCCTGAAGCTTTCTTT.

This clone has more than one count but fewer than ten. The J gene is TRBJ2-5, the V gene TRBV7-3, with D perhaps TRBD1 (5 bases). Germline lookup yields CDR1 SGHTA and CDR2 FQGTGA. The CDR3 contains 14 residues. Trimming stripped 2 bases from V and 1 base from J, with 8 bases between. This CDR3 is CASSLQGPQETQYF. CDR3 in DNA: TGTGCCAGCAGCTTACAGGGCCCCCAAGAGACCCAGTACTTC.

The CDR3 sequence: CASSLAQSRDYNEQFF. CDR3 in DNA: TGCGCCAGCAGCTTGGCCCAGAGCAGGGACTACAATGAGCAGTTCTTC. This rearrangement joins TRBV5-1 to TRBJ2-1, with D possibly being TRBD1 (5 bases). The germline gives CDR1 SGHRS, CDR2 YFSETQ. V lost 0 bases, J lost 3 bases, and 13 bases lay in between. CDR3 size: 16 residues.

The chain employs TRBV30 and TRBJ1-2, with 10 positions matching TRBD1. V lost 7 bases and J lost 8; bases outside the gene matches: 10. The CDR3 spans 13 residues. From germline, CDR1 is GTSNPN and CDR2 SVGIG (reference sequence). This chain's CDR3 is CAFTGQGFEGYTF. The CDR3 DNA reads as TGTGCCTTCACGGGACAGGGGTTTGAGGGCTACACCTTC.

The V gene is TRBV27, the J gene TRBJ2-5; TRBD1 agrees at 8 bases. This CDR3 has 14 residues. Trimming cost V 1 base and J 5 bases; bases outside gene matches: 3. The germline V gene encodes CDR1 MNHEY and CDR2 SMNVEV (reference sequence). The DNA for the CDR3 is TGTGCCAGCAGTTTATACAGGGGGGAGGAGACCCAGTACTTC. This translates into CASSLYRGEETQYF.